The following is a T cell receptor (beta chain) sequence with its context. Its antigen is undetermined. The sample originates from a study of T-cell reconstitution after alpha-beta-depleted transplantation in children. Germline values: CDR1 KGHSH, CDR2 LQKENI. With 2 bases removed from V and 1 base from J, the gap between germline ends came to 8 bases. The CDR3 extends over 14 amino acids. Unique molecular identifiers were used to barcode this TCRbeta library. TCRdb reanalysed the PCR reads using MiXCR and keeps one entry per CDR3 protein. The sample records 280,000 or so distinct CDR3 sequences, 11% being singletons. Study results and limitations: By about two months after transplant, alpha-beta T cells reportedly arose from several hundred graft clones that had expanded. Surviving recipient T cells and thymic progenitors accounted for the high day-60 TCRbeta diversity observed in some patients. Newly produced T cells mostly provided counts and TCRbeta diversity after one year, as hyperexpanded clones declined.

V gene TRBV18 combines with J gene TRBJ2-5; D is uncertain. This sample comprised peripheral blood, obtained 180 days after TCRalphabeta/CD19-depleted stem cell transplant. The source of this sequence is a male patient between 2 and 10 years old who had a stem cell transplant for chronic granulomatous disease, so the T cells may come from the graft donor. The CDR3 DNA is TGTGCCAGCTCACCAGGGGTCAGCCAAGAGACCCAGTACTTC. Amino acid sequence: CASSPGVSQETQYF.